This TCR beta chain originates from a study of T-cell memory formation after mild COVID-19. Study-level information: Each donor largely had its own TCR clusters.

A few counts support this clonotype. Its target is not known. Whole-study results and caveats: Largely, contracting CD4+ clones fell within CM and EM, and contracting CD8+ clones within EMRA. Clones shrinking from day 15 to 85 showed even CD4/CD8 mixes; later expanders tilted CD4+.

TCR alpha and TCR beta cDNA libraries with sample barcodes and UMIs came from 5'RACE using constant-segment primers. TCRdb re-derived calls from the 5' RACE reads in MiXCR, one entry per CDR3 protein. This table has fewer than 450,000 distinct CDR3 sequences, 20% to 25% appearing once. The trim removed 1 base at V and 2 bases at J, leaving 17 bases unmatched. The germline CDR1 and CDR2 sequences are SGHRS and YFSETQ. The CDR3 consists of 19 residues. This TCR derives from an adult woman who had mild COVID-19 (a few samples of this study predate the infection). Cell type and time point are not known. This chain joins TRBV5-1 and TRBJ2-7, with 8 bases aligning to TRBD2. Specimen: PBMCs or a T cell subset sorted from them (not recorded which). The CDR3 DNA sequence: TGCGCCAGCAGCTTGACCGGGCCCCGGAGGAGCGGGAGACCCTACGAGCAGTACTTC. It yields the protein CASSLTGPRRSGRPYEQYF.